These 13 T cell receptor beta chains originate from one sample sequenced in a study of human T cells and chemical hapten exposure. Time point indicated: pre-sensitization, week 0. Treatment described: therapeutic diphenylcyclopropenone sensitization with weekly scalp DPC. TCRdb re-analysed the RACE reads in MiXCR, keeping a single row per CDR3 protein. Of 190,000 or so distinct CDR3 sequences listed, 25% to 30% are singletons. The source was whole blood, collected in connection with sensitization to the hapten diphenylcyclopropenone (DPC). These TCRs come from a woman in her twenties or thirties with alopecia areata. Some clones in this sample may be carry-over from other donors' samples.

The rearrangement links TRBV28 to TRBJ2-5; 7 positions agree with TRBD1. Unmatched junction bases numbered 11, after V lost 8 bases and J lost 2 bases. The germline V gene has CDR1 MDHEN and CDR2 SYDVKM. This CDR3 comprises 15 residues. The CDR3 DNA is TGTGCCAGCCGCCCGATGGGACAGCCACAAGAGACCCAGTACTTC. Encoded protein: CASRPMGQPQETQYF.

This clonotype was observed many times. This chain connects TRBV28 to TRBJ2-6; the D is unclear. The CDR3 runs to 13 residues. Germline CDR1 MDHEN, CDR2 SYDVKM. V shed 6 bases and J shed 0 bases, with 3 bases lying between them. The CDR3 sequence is CASSFSGANVLTF. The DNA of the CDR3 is TGTGCCAGCAGCTTCTCTGGGGCCAACGTCCTGACTTTC.

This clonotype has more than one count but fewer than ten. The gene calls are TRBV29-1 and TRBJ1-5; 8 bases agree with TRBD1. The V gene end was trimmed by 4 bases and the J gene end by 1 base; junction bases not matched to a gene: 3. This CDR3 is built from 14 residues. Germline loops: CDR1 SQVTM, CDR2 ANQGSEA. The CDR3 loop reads CSVATGVSNQPQHF. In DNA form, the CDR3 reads TGCAGCGTTGCGACAGGGGTGAGCAATCAGCCCCAGCATTTT.

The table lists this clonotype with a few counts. The CDR3 is CSADIYRGSPLHF. In DNA form, the CDR3 reads TGCAGTGCTGACATCTATCGAGGATCACCCCTCCACTTT. V is TRBV20-1 and J is TRBJ1-6; D uncertain. The CDR3 runs 13 residues. V was shortened by 5 bases and J by 10 bases, with 15 bases between the two germline ends. The V gene's germline CDR1 is DFQATT and CDR2 SNEGSKA (reference sequence).

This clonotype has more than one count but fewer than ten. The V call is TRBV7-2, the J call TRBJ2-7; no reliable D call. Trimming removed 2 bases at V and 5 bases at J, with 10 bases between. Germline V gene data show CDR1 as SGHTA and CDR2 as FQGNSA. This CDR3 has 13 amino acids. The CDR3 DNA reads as TGTGCCAGCAGCTTAAGTCCTCCCGACGAGCAGTACTTC. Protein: CASSLSPPDEQYF.

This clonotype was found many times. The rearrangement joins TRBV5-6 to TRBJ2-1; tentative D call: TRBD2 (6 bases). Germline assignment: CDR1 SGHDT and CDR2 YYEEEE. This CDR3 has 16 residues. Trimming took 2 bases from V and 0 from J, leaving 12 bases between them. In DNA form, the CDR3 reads TGTGCCAGCAGCTTCGTAGCGGTTAGCTCCTACAATGAGCAGTTCTTC. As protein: CASSFVAVSSYNEQFF.

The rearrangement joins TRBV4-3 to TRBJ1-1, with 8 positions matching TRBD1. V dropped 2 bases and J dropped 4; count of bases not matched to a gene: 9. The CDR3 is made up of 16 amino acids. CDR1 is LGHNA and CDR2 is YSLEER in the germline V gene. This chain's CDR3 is CASSQYYRDRSTEAFF. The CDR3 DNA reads TGCGCCAGCAGCCAATACTACCGGGACAGGTCCACTGAAGCTTTCTTT.

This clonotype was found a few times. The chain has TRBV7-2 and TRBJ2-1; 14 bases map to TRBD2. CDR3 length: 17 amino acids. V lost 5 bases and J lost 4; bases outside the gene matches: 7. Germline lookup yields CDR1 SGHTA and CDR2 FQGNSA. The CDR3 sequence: CASSPRTSGGWYNEQFF. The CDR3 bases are TGTGCCAGCAGCCCACGGACTAGCGGGGGGTGGTACAATGAGCAGTTCTTC.

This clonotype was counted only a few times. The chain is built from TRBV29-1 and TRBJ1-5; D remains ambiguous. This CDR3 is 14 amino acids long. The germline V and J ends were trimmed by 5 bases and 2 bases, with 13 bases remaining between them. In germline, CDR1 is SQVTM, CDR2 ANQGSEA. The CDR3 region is CSVIGMDGNQPQHF. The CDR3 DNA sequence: TGCAGCGTTATTGGCATGGATGGCAATCAGCCCCAGCATTTT. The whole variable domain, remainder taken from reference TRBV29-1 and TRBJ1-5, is SAVISQKPSRDICQRGTSLTIQCQVDSQVTMMFWYRQQPGQSLTLIATANQGSEATYESGFVIDKFPISRPNLTFSTLTVSNMSPEDSSIYLCSVIGMDGNQPQHFGDGTRLSIL.

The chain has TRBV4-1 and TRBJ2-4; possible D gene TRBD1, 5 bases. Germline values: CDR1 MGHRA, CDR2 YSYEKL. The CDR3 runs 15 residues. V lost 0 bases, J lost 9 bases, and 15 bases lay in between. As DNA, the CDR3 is TGCGCCAGCAGCCAAGATGAAGGGGCCCAAGCCATTCAGTACTTC. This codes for CASSQDEGAQAIQYF.

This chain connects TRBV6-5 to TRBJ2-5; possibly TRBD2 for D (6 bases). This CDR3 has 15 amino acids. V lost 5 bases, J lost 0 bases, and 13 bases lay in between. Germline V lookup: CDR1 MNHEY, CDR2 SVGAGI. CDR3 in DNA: TGTGCCAGCAGTCGACGACGGGGGTACCAAGAGACCCAGTACTTC. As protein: CASSRRRGYQETQYF.

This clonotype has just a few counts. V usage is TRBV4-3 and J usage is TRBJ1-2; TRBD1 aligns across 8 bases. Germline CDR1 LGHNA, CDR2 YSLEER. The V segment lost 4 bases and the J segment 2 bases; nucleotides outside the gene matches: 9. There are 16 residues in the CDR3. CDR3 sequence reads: CASSRYRGGFNYGYTF. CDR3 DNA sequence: TGCGCCAGCAGCCGCTACAGGGGGGGATTCAACTATGGCTACACCTTC.

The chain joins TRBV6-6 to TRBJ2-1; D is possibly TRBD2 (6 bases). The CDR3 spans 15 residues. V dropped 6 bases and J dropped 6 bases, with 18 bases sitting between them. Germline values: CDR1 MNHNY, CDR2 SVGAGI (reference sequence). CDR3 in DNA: TGTGCCAGCAGCCCATGGCTTGGAGCGGGCAATGAGCAGTTCTTC. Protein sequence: CASSPWLGAGNEQFF.